The 5 T cell receptor beta chains below come from one sample, sequenced in a study of CD8 T cells in ankylosing spondylitis. In TCRdb, the 5' RACE reads were re-called with MiXCR into one record per CDR3 protein. This sample has approximately 140,000 distinct CDR3 sequences, with around 42% found just once. Sequencing was done on a sample of synovial fluid, either unsorted or a sorted T cell fraction (not recorded which). Every receptor here comes from a male donor with ankylosing spondylitis.

In its sample, this clonotype was seen many times. The chain is built from TRBV21-1 and TRBJ1-4; the table names TRBD1, a call not compared with the DNA. TRBV21-1 is listed as a pseudogene. This CDR3 is 18 amino acids long. In DNA, the CDR3 is TGTGCCAGCACCAGTCCCAGGGGTTTCTTAGGAACTAATGAAAAACTGTTTTTT. It translates to CASTSPRGFLGTNEKLFF.

The chain uses TRBV28 and TRBJ2-3; 15 bases match TRBD2. The CDR3 contains 18 residues. The junction had 8 bases not matched to a gene; V was cut back by 5 bases and J by 2 bases. Germline-derived CDR1 and CDR2 are MDHEN and SYDVKM. The CDR3 DNA is TGTGCCAGCAGTATTGGGACTAGCGGGGGGCGTCACACAGATACGCAGTATTTT. Its translation is CASSIGTSGGRHTDTQYF.

The rearrangement joins TRBV6-1 to TRBJ2-3; maybe TRBD1 (6 bases). V lost 10 bases and J lost 6, with 20 bases in between. The germline V gene has CDR1 MNHNS and CDR2 SASEGT. The CDR3 is 14 residues long. CDR3 protein: CATLSWTAHDTQYF. The CDR3 DNA follows: TGTGCCACTTTGTCCTGGACAGCCCACGATACGCAGTATTTT.

The chain links TRBV12-3 or TRBV12-4 to TRBJ2-3; a possible D gene is TRBD2 (5 bases). The CDR3 is 16 residues long. The germline V and J ends were trimmed by 1 base and 3 bases, with 14 bases remaining between them. For the CDR3, the DNA is TGTGCCAGCAGTTTAGGGGAGTGTTGCGTGACAGATACGCAGTATTTT. Amino acid sequence: CASSLGECCVTDTQYF.

The V and J genes are TRBV4-1 and TRBJ2-1; D ambiguous. V lost 1 base and J lost 4, with 11 bases in between. The V gene's germline CDR1 is MGHRA and CDR2 YSYEKL. The CDR3 is 15 amino acids. The CDR3 sequence is CASSQGYPYYNEQFF. The CDR3 DNA follows: TGCGCCAGCAGCCAAGGGTACCCCTATTACAATGAGCAGTTCTTC.